This T cell receptor (beta chain) came from a study of blood T cell repertoires in COVID-19 (TCRdb year 2020). The study in broad terms: Collaborator samples came from the United States, Italy and Spain and covered acute and convalescent phases of COVID-19. The repertoires were released in a freely available public database meant as a resource for research on the immune response to SARS-CoV-2. The material from the prospective study consisted of cDNA or gDNA derived from T cells, B-cell-depleted T cells, or PBMCs. HLA class I and class II types, where available, came from metadata supplied by the sample provider rather than from assay-based typing. Deeply sampled blood TCRbeta repertoires from subjects exposed to, actively infected with, or recovered from COVID-19 were included in the dataset. Samples came from the ongoing ImmuneRACE study (first 160 participants) plus 1,254 subjects from 6 global collaborators. A de-identified subject ID, COVID-19 status, age in years and sex were almost always included in the sample metadata.

Collaborating institutions collected whole blood in K2EDTA tubes following their own protocols. Collaborator samples were shipped for TCRbeta analysis as frozen whole blood, isolated PBMCs, or DNA extracted from either sample type. With respect to this clone: Its recognized antigen is unknown. No much larger clonotype is one base removed from it; base qualities were not supplied.

The germline V gene provides CDR1 SGHRS and CDR2 YFSETQ. The CDR3 runs 17 amino acids, cysteine and phenylalanine included. Only CDR3 DNA is held: 51 bases, read in frame from base 1. Trimming removed 0 bases from V and 0 bases from J, leaving 15 bases between the germline ends. The immunoSEQ Assay, a bias-controlled multiplex PCR, was used to amplify TCRbeta CDR3 regions from genomic DNA. Per the original workflow: The number of nucleated cells in each sample was estimated by amplification of reference gene primers within the assay. Sequence reads were collapsed and filtered to measure the absolute abundance of every unique TCRbeta CDR3 rearrangement. For each sample, productive Simpson clonality was calculated by taking the square root of Simpson's diversity index across productive rearrangements. TCRdb provides this immuneACCESS table in a form limited to in-frame rearrangements. Some clones are lacking; in checked studies, under half of them reflect an unresolved V gene, and why the rest are absent is not known. Clone size and the V and J calls come from that table; the DNA yielded D and trimming. The sample table lists over 100,000 clones, approximately 90% of them with a count of one. Around a tenth of the sample rests with the top ten.

Results and caveats for the whole study, not just this receptor: Clinical and demographic metadata were provided uncurated, with the amount varying by source and participant.

The clonotype originates from a man aged 45 to 65 with acute or convalescent COVID-19. In this chain, TRBV5-1 is recombined with TRBJ1-2, and TRBD1 may be the D gene, going by 5 matching bases. The material sequenced was peripheral blood. Read as DNA, the sequence is TGCGCCAGCAGCTTGGCCTCGCAGGGCATTGCTAACTATGGCTACACCTTC. It translates as CASSLASQGIANYGYTF.